These 9 T cell receptor beta chains were sequenced from one sample in a study of cytomegalovirus exposure and HLA in healthy donors (dated 2017 in TCRdb). The method was the immunoSEQ multiplex PCR assay. The multiplex PCR relied on a mix of 60 forward primers for TCR Vbeta segments and 13 reverse primers for TCR Jbeta segments. Entries here come from immuneACCESS through TCRdb and include only in-frame sequences with V and J called. Some clones fail to appear in such tables; in the studies checked, an unresolved V gene covers under half of the shortfall, and the cause of the remainder is unknown. The sample table shows 100,000 or so clones, and 65% to 80% are seen once. About 3% of the sample rests with the top ten. The sequenced sample consisted of PBMCs. These receptors all stem from a woman aged 35 to 49 in good health and CMV-seronegative.

J is TRBJ2-3 and V is TRBV4-3, with 8 bases aligning to TRBD2. This CDR3 region has 17 residues. V was clipped by 1 base and J by 4 bases; unmatched bases: 10. Germline CDR1 LGHNA, CDR2 YSLEER. CDR3 region: CASSQGEGRGGSDTQYF. CDR3 sequence (DNA): TGCGCCAGCAGCCAAGGGGAGGGTCGGGGGGGATCAGATACGCAGTATTTT.

This CDR3 reads CASSQDPLREKLFF. The CDR3 DNA reads as TGCGCCAGCAGCCAAGATCCCTTGAGGGAAAAACTGTTTTTT. The J gene is TRBJ1-4, the V gene TRBV4-1; D is ambiguous. Trimming left V 0 bases short and J 8 bases short, with 10 bases between. The CDR3 length is 14 residues. Germline V CDR1 and CDR2: MGHRA, YSYEKL.

The CDR3 reads CATSSRFGTGSSGNTIYF. As DNA, the CDR3 is TGTGCCACCAGCAGCCGGTTCGGGACAGGGTCCTCTGGAAACACCATATATTTT. The chain recombines TRBV15 with TRBJ1-3, with 9 positions matching TRBD1. V lost 3 bases and J lost 0; bases outside the gene matches: 9. Germline CDR1 is LNHNV and CDR2 is YYDKDF (reference sequence). The CDR3 spans 18 residues.

This clone has only a few counts. V gene TRBV15 combines with J gene TRBJ2-5, with D possibly being TRBD2 (7 bases). CDR1 LNHNV and CDR2 YYDKDF come from the germline V gene (reference sequence). The CDR3 sequence is 17 residues long. Trimming shortened V by 0 bases and J by 1 base, and 15 bases separated the two germline ends. The chain's CDR3 is CATSRDEGGGSQETQYF. CDR3 nucleotides: TGTGCCACCAGCAGAGACGAAGGGGGGGGAAGCCAAGAGACCCAGTACTTC.

This rearrangement joins TRBV19 to TRBJ2-5; tentative D call: TRBD2 (5 bases). The V and J ends lost 4 bases and 11 bases respectively, with 20 bases between them. This CDR3 has 14 residues. The germline gives CDR1 LNHDA, CDR2 SQIVND (reference sequence). The CDR3 sequence: CASSNSTVLREQYF. The DNA for the CDR3 is TGTGCCAGTAGTAATTCTACTGTACTGAGGGAGCAGTACTTC.

The CDR3 sequence: CASSQRTPSSGANVLTF. CDR3 nucleotides: TGTGCCAGCAGCCAACGGACTCCTAGCTCTGGGGCCAACGTCCTGACTTTC. V is TRBV14 and J is TRBJ2-6; tentatively, D is TRBD2 (5 bases). Germline lookup yields CDR1 SGHDN and CDR2 FVKESK. The CDR3 is 17 amino acids. V was trimmed by 2 bases and J by 0 bases, leaving 11 bases between them.

The count of this clone is one. The chain has TRBV28 and TRBJ2-5; weak D call: TRBD2 (5 bases). Germline assignment: CDR1 MDHEN and CDR2 SYDVKM. The CDR3 length is 12 residues. Between the trimmed V and J ends, which lost 11 bases and 3 bases, there was a span of 13 bases. CDR3 protein: CASEGNEETQYF. For the CDR3, the DNA is TGTGCCTCCGAGGGAAACGAAGAGACCCAGTACTTC.

This sequence joins TRBV2 and TRBJ1-1, with 7 bases fitting TRBD1. The CDR3 covers 14 residues. Germline values: CDR1 SNHLY, CDR2 FYNNEI. Losses at the gene ends were 6 bases for V and 9 bases for J; bases not matched to a gene: 13. In DNA, the CDR3 is TGTGCCAGCAGCAACCGGGACAGCCCGGGGAAAGCTTTCTTT. Translation gives CASSNRDSPGKAFF. The variable domain in full, with the rest retrieved from reference TRBV2 and TRBJ1-1, is EPEVTQTPSHQVTQMGQEVILRCVPISNHLYFYWYRQILGQKVEFLVSFYNNEISEKSEIFDDQFSVERPDGSNFTLKIRSTKLEDSAMYFCASSNRDSPGKAFFGQGTRLTVV.

This chain uses TRBV27 with TRBJ2-7; 9 bases are shared with TRBD1. The ends lost 3 bases at V and 7 bases at J; junction bases unmatched: 13. The CDR3 totals 16 residues. Germline V gene data show CDR1 as MNHEY and CDR2 as SMNVEV (reference sequence). The DNA of the CDR3 is TGTGCCAGCAGTTTCCCCCGACCGGGGACAGGGTTAGAGCAGTACTTC. The encoded protein is CASSFPRPGTGLEQYF.